This T cell receptor beta chain was captured by sequencing in a study of cytomegalovirus exposure and HLA in healthy donors (dated by TCRdb to 2016 to 2017). With regard to the full study: An earlier analysis of several hundred of the donors reported approximately 300 Gb of sequence data and 90 million to 120 million unique TCR beta sequences obtained from about 179 million T cells. Roughly 300 gigabases of sequencing data and approximately 92 million unique TCR sequences made up an early release that covered over 550 HLA-typed donors. Among the approximately 400 genotyped donors, approximately 77% belonged to the genetic ancestry cluster associated with self-reported Caucasian donors. The aim of the study was to test whether cataloging public T cell receptors could identify signatures of past pathogen exposure. The study used immunosequencing to profile the T cell repertoires of under 700 subjects and linked those repertoires to cytomegalovirus serostatus. A separate validation cohort of over 95 different subjects was used in addition to the 666-subject first cohort. The study combined high-throughput TCR immunosequencing, statistical association of individual TCRs with disease status, and machine learning to predict cytomegalovirus infection status. In a later analysis, previously published TCR beta repertoires from 500 to 750 donors were re-analyzed and high-resolution HLA genotyping was added so that TCR occurrence patterns could be studied. Rather than drawing on any new phenotypic data, the later analysis identified candidate immune exposures from TCR beta sequences and the way those sequences occurred across donors. An earlier analysis of approximately 580 of the donors used high-throughput TCR beta sequencing to judge whether each TCR beta V gene segment behaved as functional or pseudogenic. Donor age, sex, ethnicity and CMV serostatus were collected together with the repertoire data. Genome-wide SNP genotypes for about 60% of the roughly 700 donors were used in a later genetic analysis, which treated that subset as a discovery cohort. Every repertoire in the discovery cohort had been generated on one and the same sequencing platform. HLA typing included class I and class II loci at four-digit resolution. The number of donors typed differed by locus, with 629-630 for A, B, C, DRB1 and DQB1, roughly 520 for DQA1, 600 to 610 for DPA1, and roughly 450 for DPB1. Because of strong linkage in the cohort, four or five DR-DQ haplotypes were treated as single units for association and clustering. Among around 400 genotyped donors of the cohort, an average of approximately 200,000 unique TCR beta nucleotide sequences was sequenced per donor, of which roughly 18% were non-productive. The research as a whole found: Sequencing depth was assumed to be roughly uniform across donors in the presence/absence analyses, though that assumption may not hold. In both the original and validation cohorts, the classifier was reported to diagnose cytomegalovirus status with high specificity and sensitivity. Because some donors lacked HLA typing at each locus, the association tests relied only on the typed subset. The authors suggested that the approach could potentially be generalized to other disease states and immunological phenotypes. Most CMV-associated TCR beta chains appeared to be HLA-restricted in a later analysis, and the HLA associations seemed to be driven largely by CMV exposure. When HLA alleles, especially DR and DQ, strongly co-occurred, TCR associations were difficult to assign to individual alleles. Because counts were too low, roughly 16 rarely observed V segments, including chromosome 9 orphons, were left out of the earlier analysis of a few hundred of the donors. The study gave a list of under 200 TCR beta chains associated with cytomegalovirus. At a false discovery rate of 0.05, a later analysis linked under 20,000 TCR beta sequences to specific HLA alleles. In this cohort, only TCR beta chains were sequenced, and detectable features were limited by the absence of alpha or paired-chain data. According to a later analysis, TCR association rates differed among HLA loci, with DRB1 alleles showing the most associated TCRs and HLA-C alleles showing the fewest. In a later analysis, HLA-associated TCR beta chains showed more clonal expansion and lower generation probabilities than non-associated chains that were equally common. According to a later genetic analysis, donors in an Asian-associated ancestry cluster had fewer N-insertions in productive TCRs than the approximately 710-donor mean. A further reported finding was that TCR beta sequences accurately predicted the HLA-A and HLA-B alleles for most subjects in the first cohort. Most TCR sequences were seen in very few donors, while some public TCRs were found in many individuals. In a later genetic analysis, a missense DCLRE1C variant was associated with V-gene and J-gene trimming of TCR beta chains, and the association was replicated in an independent cohort. In an earlier analysis of roughly 500 of the donors, most TCR beta V segments appeared in productive rearrangements about 87% or about 30% of the time, broadly matching IMGT annotations. CMV serostatus was the only immune exposure information available for the cohort. In a later analysis, several top co-occurrence clusters were reported to appear linked to parvovirus B19, influenza, CMV and Epstein-Barr virus. Three of the identified cytomegalovirus-associated TCR beta chains were confirmed in vitro to be specific for cytomegalovirus antigens. The sequencing pipeline was judged likely to have produced a cluster of highly shared sequence variants as a technical artifact. Correlated functional status among segregating V segments might be attributable to linkage disequilibrium, but an unknown experimental factor could not be ruled out. Some IMGT-functional V segments, including TRBV6-2 and TRBV6-3, could not be distinguished by the 87-base-pair reads and were therefore excluded.

Library preparation employed the immunoSEQ multiplex PCR assay. The multiplex PCR relied on a mix of 60 forward primers for TCR Vbeta segments and 13 reverse primers for TCR Jbeta segments. The CDR3 region of rearranged TCR beta genes was amplified from genomic DNA by a multiplex PCR assay. Amplified TCR beta libraries were sequenced as 87-base-pair reads on the Illumina HiSeq System. Per the original workflow: Across the 700 or so repertoires, a later analysis counted around 80 million unique TCR beta chains, some 11 million of which were shared by at least two donors. Raw reads were error-corrected and collapsed into unique sequences with a nearest-neighbor algorithm that merged closely related sequences to remove PCR and sequencing errors. To assign V, D and J gene segments, CDR3 sequences were aligned to IMGT reference sequences. For a sequence to be retained, a match of at least six nucleotides was required to both a V gene segment and a J gene segment. Rearrangements were classified as productive when the CDR3 lacked stop codons and remained in frame with V and J, and all other rearrangements were classified as non-productive. Following IMGT convention, CDR3 was defined as the stretch from the second conserved V-encoded cysteine to the conserved J-encoded phenylalanine. The earlier analysis of around 640 of the donors excluded sequences that lacked an unambiguous match to a single V gene segment. In an earlier analysis of more than 500 of the donors, a V segment was called functional when productive rearrangements were above 56.7%, and segregating when the standard deviation between donors exceeded 5%. A statistical classification framework was developed to diagnose cytomegalovirus status using the catalog of TCR beta chain sequences. In a later analysis, V and J genes were assigned by comparing TCR nucleotide sequences against IMGT/GENE-DB human TR gene sequences. Using the TCRdist pipeline, a later analysis assigned CDR3 sequences along with most-parsimonious VDJ recombination scenarios. In a later analysis, each TCR beta chain was defined by its CDR3 amino acid sequence together with its V-gene family, and reads lacking a unique V-gene family were excluded. A later analysis removed 550 to 650 highly shared, low-generation-probability nucleotide sequences to deal with suspected cross-contamination and a sequencing artifact. In a later analysis, a clonal expansion index for each public chain was calculated from normalized within-repertoire ranks of inferred template counts. In a later analysis, generation probabilities were computed with a VDJ recombination model fitted to out-of-frame rearrangements, and the resulting probabilities were checked against IGoR. In a later analysis, hypergeometric tests were used to score TCR-TCR, TCR-HLA and TCR-CMV co-occurrence, with a repertoire-size bias correction applied to TCR pairs. To estimate false discovery rates, a later analysis permuted the HLA or CMV assignments 20 times. A later analysis grouped co-occurring TCRs with DBSCAN, adding TCRdist sequence similarity when clustering within HLA-allele-positive subsets. Repertoires with fewer than 30,000 or more than 120,000 public chains, plus five repertoires with anomalous nucleotide sharing, were excluded from co-occurrence clustering. Held by TCRdb, this immuneACCESS table contains in-frame sequences only and omits some clones. Under half of the omission traces to an unresolved V gene where checked; the cause of the rest is unknown. That table furnishes V, J and clone size, whereas the DNA furnished D and trimming. The sample table holds over 85,000 clones, of which 75% to 90% were seen once. The ten biggest clones cover about 2.5% of the sample.

The cohort was made up of about 610 healthy bone marrow donors. Cohort members were all nominally healthy when sampled, although unrecorded immune exposures were likely present. The donor was CMV seronegative and was included in the group of around 320 seronegative cohort members. A peripheral blood sample was collected from each donor, and TCR beta sequencing was performed on peripheral blood mononuclear cells. The Qiagen DNeasy Blood Extraction Kit was used to extract genomic DNA from the blood cell samples. CDR1 SGHTS and CDR2 YDEGEE were looked up in the germline V gene. The CDR3 contains 14 residues, cysteine and phenylalanine counted. CDR3 DNA only is kept here, 42 bases in frame from base 1. The germline ends are 6 bases apart after V is trimmed by 2 bases and J by 0 bases. As for this clone: Its recognized antigen is unknown. Base qualities were left out, and no much larger clone turns up one base away.

Recombination connected TRBV5-8 to TRBJ1-3, with no reliable assignment of the D segment. This TCR came from a man aged 35 to 55 in good health and CMV-seronegative. The sample comprised PBMCs. The DNA sequence follows: TGTGCCAGCAGCTTCCAGGACTCTGGAAACACCATATATTTT. It specifies CASSFQDSGNTIYF.